The clone carrying this T cell receptor beta chain has at least ten counts. Its antigen is still unknown. The sample comes from a study of T cells after yellow fever vaccination. Study-wide results and limits: After the booster, nearly 98% of CD4 and 75% to 90% of CD8 primary-response clones were re-detected.

The CDR3 has 14 residues. The germline V gene has CDR1 MNHNS and CDR2 SASEGT. Trimming left V 8 bases short and J 5 bases short, with 18 bases between. For TCR, cDNA came from 5'RACE template switching, which added a universal primer site and UMIs. Each CDR3 protein is one row after TCRdb ran MiXCR on the 5' RACE reads. Among about 230,000 distinct CDR3 sequences listed, roughly 6.8% were seen once. The specimen comprised CD4+ T cells sorted from PBMCs, sampled on the day of the yellow fever booster vaccination. This chain links TRBV6-1 with TRBJ1-2; TRBD1 might be the D (6 bases). The clonotype comes from a young man who received the YFV17D yellow fever vaccine. The CDR3 sequence is CASGGGGGGYGYTF. Written as DNA, the CDR3 is TGTGCCAGCGGTGGGGGAGGGGGAGGATATGGCTACACCTTC.